These T cell receptor beta chains were read from a single sample in a study of monozygotic twins with inflammatory bowel disease. TCRdb reanalyzed the 5' RACE reads and collapses them to one entry per CDR3 protein, without DNA. The table lists hundreds of thousands of distinct CDR3 sequences. The sequencing sample was made of blood. Receptor source: a human donor with ulcerative colitis or Crohn's disease, or a healthy co-twin of an affected twin (not recorded which). CDR3s include the opening cysteine and the closing phenylalanine or tryptophan.

j_call v_call cdr3_aa
TRBJ2-7 TRBV28 CATEGSGTAFYEQYF
TRBJ2-1 TRBV20-1 CSAGRSYNEQFF
TRBJ2-7 TRBV6-2/TRBV6-3 CASSYSRWTSPSDFHEQYF
TRBJ1-2 TRBV28 CASSEVDGYTF
TRBJ1-2 TRBV7-9 CASSPYDSPTGGYTF
TRBJ1-1 TRBV7-2 CASSPGDRGIYTEAFF
TRBJ2-3 TRBV6-1 CASSDSAGAYTDTQYF
TRBJ2-7 TRBV15 CATSDGTGSAEQYF
TRBJ2-5 TRBV18 CASSIQKIETQYF
TRBJ1-2 TRBV20-1 CSALSTSGGDNYGYTF
TRBJ2-3 TRBV19 CASSIQRGGRDTQYF
TRBJ2-7 TRBV21-1 CASTAKITPEGNEQYF
TRBJ2-2 TRBV10-3 CAISERQGKTGELFF
TRBJ2-1 TRBV30 CAWSMGPGEQFF
TRBJ1-4 TRBV6-5 CASSYRGWGNEKLFF
TRBJ1-4 TRBV7-7 CASSRGRNEKLFF
TRBJ2-1 TRBV6-5 CASSNPSGGNNEQFF
TRBJ1-2 TRBV6-2/TRBV6-3 CASSEQYYGYTF
TRBJ2-5 TRBV20-1 CSARVGGSQETQYF
TRBJ2-5 TRBV6-2/TRBV6-3 CASSYGRGETQYF
TRBJ2-3 TRBV7-3 CASSSGVPPDTQYF
TRBJ2-5 TRBV4-3 CASSQDRGETQYF